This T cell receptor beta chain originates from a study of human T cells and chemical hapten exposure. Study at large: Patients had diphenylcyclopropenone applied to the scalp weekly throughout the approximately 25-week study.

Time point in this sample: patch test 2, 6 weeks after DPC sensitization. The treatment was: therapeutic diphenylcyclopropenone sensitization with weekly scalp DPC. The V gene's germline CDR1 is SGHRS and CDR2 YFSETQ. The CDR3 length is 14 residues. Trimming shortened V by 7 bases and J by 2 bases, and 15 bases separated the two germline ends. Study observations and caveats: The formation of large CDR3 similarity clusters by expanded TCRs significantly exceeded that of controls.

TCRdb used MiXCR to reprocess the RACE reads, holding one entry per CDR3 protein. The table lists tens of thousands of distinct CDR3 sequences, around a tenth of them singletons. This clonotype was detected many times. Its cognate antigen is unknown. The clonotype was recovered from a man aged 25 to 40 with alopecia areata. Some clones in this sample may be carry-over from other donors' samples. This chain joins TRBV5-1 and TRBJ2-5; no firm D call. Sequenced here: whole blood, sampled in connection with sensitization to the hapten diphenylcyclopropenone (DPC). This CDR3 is CASRTTSTQETQYF. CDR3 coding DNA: TGCGCCAGCCGAACGACCAGTACGCAAGAGACCCAGTACTTC.